This T cell receptor (beta chain) was identified in a study of shared clonotypes between healthy human individuals. Here immunoSEQ multiplex PCR was the method, and the copy in TCRdb shows in-frame clones only, minus some. This sample has under 1 million clones, with about 96% found just once. Naive-designated CD8 cells lacked CD45RO, were positively enriched for CCR7, and omitted terminally differentiated effector memory CD45RA+ cells. CDR1 SNHLY and CDR2 FYNNEI come from the germline V gene. With 2 bases removed from V and 2 bases from J, the gap between germline ends came to 13 bases. The CDR3 runs 16 residues.

The chain has TRBV2 and TRBJ1-3; D is possibly TRBD1 (5 bases). Material: naive CD8+ T cells sorted from blood. The sequence derives from a man aged 25 to 45 in good health. DNA of the CDR3: TGTGCCAGCAGTGAATGGGACTCTGATCCTGGAAACACCATATATTTT. It specifies CASSEWDSDPGNTIYF.